The 21 T cell receptor beta chains presented below share a single source sample, sequenced in a study of blood T cell repertoires in COVID-19. Here immunoSEQ multiplex PCR was the method, and the copy in TCRdb shows in-frame clones only, minus some. This table holds 81,000 or so clones, over 80% found once. Sequencing was done on a sample of peripheral blood. All receptors come from a woman in her 70s with active or convalescent COVID-19.

The V gene is TRBV28, the J gene TRBJ1-5; D is ambiguous. V shed 6 bases and J shed 7 bases, with 10 bases lying between them. The CDR3 contains 12 residues. Germline V gene data show CDR1 as MDHEN and CDR2 as SYDVKM. CDR3 sequence (DNA): TGTGCCAGCAGCCGGTTGGGCCAGCCCCAGCATTTT. Residues: CASSRLGQPQHF.

Concerning this clone: Other DNA sequences in this specimen translate into the identical CDR3. The chain recombines TRBV19 with TRBJ1-2; TRBD1 agrees at 7 bases. The CDR3 runs to 14 residues. Per germline, CDR1 LNHDA and CDR2 SQIVND (reference sequence). V lost 6 bases to trimming and J lost 2 bases; unmatched junction nucleotides: 6. DNA for the CDR3: TGTGCCAGTAGCGTTATGACAGGGAACTATGGCTACACCTTC. Residues: CASSVMTGNYGYTF.

The chain links TRBV3-1 (or the pseudogene TRBV3-2) to TRBJ2-7; the D gene is possibly TRBD2 (5 bases). The CDR3 is 14 amino acids. V was clipped by 0 bases and J by 5 bases, with 11 bases between them. Germline CDR1 reads LGHDT; CDR2 reads YNNKEL (reference sequence). The chain's CDR3 is CASSQDRGYHEQYF. The DNA for the CDR3 is TGTGCCAGCAGCCAAGATCGAGGGTACCACGAGCAGTACTTC.

This chain joins TRBV11-2 and TRBJ1-1; 10 bases are shared with TRBD1. After removal of 5 bases from V and 6 bases from J, the junction contained 9 bases not matched to a gene. Germline-derived CDR1 and CDR2 are SGHAT and FQNNGV. The CDR3 has 15 residues. CDR3 nucleotides: TGTGCCAGCAGCCGACGGACAGGGGGAATGGCTGAAGCTTTCTTT. Its translation: CASSRRTGGMAEAFF.

This chain links TRBV2 with TRBJ2-7, with TRBD2 identical over 7 bases. CDR1 and CDR2 from the germline V gene are SNHLY and FYNNEI. There are 15 residues in the CDR3. With V trimmed by 1 base and J by 0 bases, 3 bases remained unmatched. CDR3 sequence reads: CASSEGGGYSYEQYF. The CDR3 nucleotides are TGTGCCAGCAGTGAAGGCGGGGGATACTCCTACGAGCAGTACTTC.

The genes are TRBV20-1 and TRBJ1-1; the D is unclear. Germline CDR1 reads DFQATT; CDR2 reads SNEGSKA (reference sequence). The CDR3 totals 11 residues. Here the CDR3 reads CLQVSNTEAFF. CDR3 nucleotides: TGCCTTCAGGTTTCGAACACTGAAGCTTTCTTT.

The V gene is TRBV4-1, the J gene TRBJ2-1, with 8 positions matching TRBD2. Germline lookup yields CDR1 MGHRA and CDR2 YSYEKL. This CDR3 comprises 16 residues. The V and J ends lost 1 base and 4 bases, in that order; junction bases with no gene match: 6. CDR3 loop: CASSQGTGGLYNEQFF. Here the CDR3 DNA reads TGCGCCAGCAGCCAAGGGACGGGGGGGCTGTACAATGAGCAGTTCTTC.

CDR3 loop: CASSLWTGGDTQYF. DNA for the CDR3: TGCGCCAGCAGCTTATGGACAGGGGGGGATACGCAGTATTTT. This chain links TRBV5-1 with TRBJ2-3; TRBD1 matches at 10 bases. The V segment lost 2 bases and the J segment 6 bases; nucleotides outside the gene matches: 3. Germline assignment: CDR1 SGHRS and CDR2 YFSETQ. The CDR3 consists of 14 residues. Full variable domain (missing parts from reference TRBV5-1 and TRBJ2-3): KAGVTQTPRYLIKTRGQQVTLSCSPISGHRSVSWYQQTPGQGLQFLFEYFSETQRNKGNFPGRFSGRQFSNSRSEMNVSTLELGDSALYLCASSLWTGGDTQYFGPGTRLTVL.

The V call is TRBV5-1, the J call TRBJ2-1, with 10 bases matching TRBD2. Germline V gene data show CDR1 as SGHRS and CDR2 as YFSETQ. This CDR3 has 15 residues. Trimming cost V 0 bases and J 7 bases; bases outside gene matches: 4. CDR3 DNA: TGCGCCAGCAGCTTGGAGCGGGGGGGCCGGAATGAGCAGTTCTTC. Translating it yields CASSLERGGRNEQFF.

This chain connects TRBV12-3 or TRBV12-4 to TRBJ2-5, with D possibly matching TRBD2 (6 bases). V dropped 4 bases and J dropped 5 bases, with 8 bases sitting between them. This CDR3 has 12 residues. For the CDR3, the DNA is TGTGCCAGCAGTTCTGGGGGGGAGACCCAGTACTTC. It codes for CASSSGGETQYF.

The V and J genes are TRBV6-5 and TRBJ2-3, with D hard to call. V was cut by 4 bases and J by 1 base, with 6 bases left in between. The CDR3 loop spans 13 amino acids. The germline gives CDR1 MNHEY, CDR2 SVGAGI. The CDR3 DNA reads as TGTGCCAGCAGTTCCCCGGGCACAGATACGCAGTATTTT. Translation: CASSSPGTDTQYF.

The CDR3 spells CASSYFGTSGSYNEQFF. CDR3 sequence (DNA): TGTGCCAGCAGTTACTTCGGGACTAGCGGCTCCTACAATGAGCAGTTCTTC. The chain is built from TRBV27 and TRBJ2-1; 11 bases match TRBD2. The germline gives CDR1 MNHEY, CDR2 SMNVEV (reference sequence). The CDR3 runs to 17 residues. With 4 bases clipped from V and 0 bases from J, the junction kept 5 bases outside the gene matches.

J is TRBJ1-3 and V is TRBV6-4, with 10 bases lining up with TRBD1. CDR1 and CDR2 (germline): MRHNA, SNTAGT. CDR3 length equals 15 residues. The junction had 3 bases not matched to a gene; V was cut back by 6 bases and J by 1 base. CDR3 sequence reads: CASSLGQGSGNTIYF. The CDR3 DNA reads as TGTGCCAGCAGCCTGGGACAGGGGTCTGGAAACACCATATATTTT.

This chain joins TRBV28 and TRBJ2-3; a possible D gene is TRBD1 (5 bases). Germline V gene data show CDR1 as MDHEN and CDR2 as SYDVKM. The CDR3 is 14 residues long. V dropped 5 bases and J dropped 0 bases, with 9 bases sitting between them. DNA for the CDR3: TGTGCCAGCAGTACTCAGGGTAGCACAGATACGCAGTATTTT. Its protein is CASSTQGSTDTQYF. Together with reference TRBV28 and TRBJ2-3, the CDR3 gives the full variable domain: DVKVTQSSRYLVKRTGEKVFLECVQDMDHENMFWYRQDPGLGLRLIYFSYDVKMKEKGDIPEGYSVSREKKERFSLILESASTNQTSMYLCASSTQGSTDTQYFGPGTRLTVL.

This chain connects TRBV12-3 or TRBV12-4 to TRBJ1-1; unclear D gene. The CDR3 extends over 13 amino acids. The V end was cut by 2 bases, the J end by 7 bases, with 11 bases between. CDR3 region: CASSLRGTYEAFF. Here the CDR3 DNA reads TGTGCCAGCAGTTTACGGGGTACCTATGAAGCTTTCTTT.

The CDR3 region has the DNA TGTGCCAGCTCACCTCTACAGGGCGCGTACGAGCAGTACTTC. Amino acids: CASSPLQGAYEQYF. The rearrangement links TRBV18 to TRBJ2-7; a possible D gene is TRBD1 (6 bases). Germline loops: CDR1 KGHSH, CDR2 LQKENI. The V end lost 3 bases, the J end lost 4 bases, and 13 bases lay between the germline ends. The CDR3 covers 14 residues.

The rearrangement joins TRBV5-1 to TRBJ1-1; a possible D gene is TRBD1 (6 bases). Germline V CDR1 and CDR2: SGHRS, YFSETQ. The CDR3 length is 14 residues. Trimming pared 5 bases from V and 1 base from J, leaving 12 bases between. Written as DNA, the CDR3 is TGCGCCAGCAGTGACGGGACAAGGAACACTGAAGCTTTCTTT. It is translated as CASSDGTRNTEAFF.

This clone appeared a single time. The chain carries TRBV6-6 and TRBJ2-3; 7 bases map to TRBD2. J was trimmed by 1 base and V by 5 bases; bases with no gene match: 0. There are 13 residues in the CDR3. Germline values: CDR1 MNHNY, CDR2 SVGAGI (reference sequence). The chain's CDR3 is CASSSGGTDTQYF. CDR3 nucleotide sequence: TGTGCCAGCAGTAGCGGGGGCACAGATACGCAGTATTTT.

This clone was recorded once. The chain carries TRBV11-1 and TRBJ2-7, with TRBD1 matching over 10 bases. From germline, CDR1 is SGHAT and CDR2 FQDESV (reference sequence). V trimming: 5 bases; J trimming: 5 bases; junction bases outside the gene matches: 12. This CDR3 is 16 amino acids long. The CDR3 loop reads CASSHRQGAVLHEQYF. DNA for the CDR3: TGTGCCAGCAGCCATAGACAGGGGGCGGTTCTCCACGAGCAGTACTTC.

This chain uses TRBV7-2 with TRBJ1-1, with no clear D. Germline-derived CDR1 and CDR2 are SGHTA and FQGNSA. Deletions cut 2 bases from V and 4 bases from J, with 11 bases between. The CDR3 is made up of 14 amino acids. The CDR3 DNA sequence: TGTGCCAGCAGCTTAAGCTCTAGCGGCACTGAAGCTTTCTTT. It yields the protein CASSLSSSGTEAFF. Full variable domain (missing parts from reference TRBV7-2 and TRBJ1-1): GAGVSQSPSNKVTEKGKDVELRCDPISGHTALYWYRQSLGQGLEFLIYFQGNSAPDKSGLPSDRFSAERTGGSVSTLTIQRTQQEDSAVYLCASSLSSSGTEAFFGQGTRLTVV.

V is TRBV2 and J is TRBJ1-6, with D uncertain. V lost 7 bases and J 6 bases, leaving 13 bases between the germline ends. Per germline, CDR1 SNHLY and CDR2 FYNNEI. The CDR3 has 14 residues. CDR3 in amino acids: CASTQETSNSPLHF. CDR3 in DNA: TGTGCCAGCACCCAGGAAACGAGTAATTCACCCCTCCACTTT. Using reference TRBV2 and TRBJ1-6 for the parts outside the CDR3, the full variable domain is EPEVTQTPSHQVTQMGQEVILRCVPISNHLYFYWYRQILGQKVEFLVSFYNNEISEKSEIFDDQFSVERPDGSNFTLKIRSTKLEDSAMYFCASTQETSNSPLHFGNGTRLTVT.